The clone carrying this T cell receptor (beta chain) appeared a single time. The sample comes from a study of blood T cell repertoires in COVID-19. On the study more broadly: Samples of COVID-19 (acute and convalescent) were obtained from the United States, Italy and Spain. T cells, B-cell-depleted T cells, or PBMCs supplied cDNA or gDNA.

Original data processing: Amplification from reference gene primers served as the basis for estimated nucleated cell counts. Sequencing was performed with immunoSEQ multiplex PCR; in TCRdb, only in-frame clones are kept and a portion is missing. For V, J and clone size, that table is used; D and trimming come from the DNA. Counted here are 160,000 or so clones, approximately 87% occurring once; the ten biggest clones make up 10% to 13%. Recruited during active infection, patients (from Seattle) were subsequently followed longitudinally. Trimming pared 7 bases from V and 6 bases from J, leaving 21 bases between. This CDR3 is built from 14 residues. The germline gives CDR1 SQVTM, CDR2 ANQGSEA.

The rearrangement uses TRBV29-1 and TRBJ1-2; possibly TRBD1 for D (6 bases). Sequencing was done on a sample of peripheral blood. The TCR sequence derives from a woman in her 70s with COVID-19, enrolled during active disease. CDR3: CSASGVGTLNGYTF. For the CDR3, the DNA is TGCAGCGCCTCAGGGGTTGGGACCCTTAATGGCTACACCTTC.